This T cell receptor beta chain was recovered during a study of blood T cells in healthy people across ages. On the study more broadly: About one barcoded beta molecule per two T cells came from capture by template switching. Whole-study findings and limits: With age, beta diversity per million T cells declined roughly linearly, significantly by approximately 40.

In regard to this clonotype: Its specificity is unknown. A much larger clone is a single base away; this may be a read error. Because the CDR3 is missing its conserved closing phenylalanine or tryptophan, this is likely a read error.

A J-beta primer mix and a sample-barcoded 5' primer were used in a second PCR of roughly 6 to 12 cycles. One entry per CDR3 protein, called by TCRdb with MiXCR from the 5' RACE reads. Altogether fewer than 800,000 distinct CDR3 sequences are present, about 34% being singletons, with the ten largest covering roughly 15%. The CDR3 has 14 amino acids. From germline, CDR1 is DFQATT and CDR2 SNEGSKA (reference sequence). J lost 0 bases, V lost 5 bases, and 6 bases had no gene match. Ranging in age from roughly 6 to 100, the donors were healthy Caucasian individuals from Russia. The receptor comes from a woman older than 75 in good health. The material sequenced was blood. The genes are TRBV20-1 and TRBJ2-5, with 7 bases aligning to TRBD1. CDR3 sequence reads: CSAPPGQYQETQYI. In DNA form, the CDR3 reads TGCAGTGCTCCACCGGGACAGTACCAAGAGACCCAGTACATC.